These 29 T cell receptor beta chains originate from one sample sequenced in a study of T cell changes during pregnancy in multiple sclerosis. Clones were sequenced by immunoSEQ multiplex PCR, and TCRdb holds only the in-frame ones, with some missing. The data contain about 64,000 clones, about 92% of them singletons. The sequencing here drew on peripheral blood, taken in the second trimester of pregnancy. These receptor sequences come from a female donor in good health, enrolled as a control in a pregnancy study.

This clone has only one observation. DNA of the CDR3: TGTGCCAGCAAGCTTCCGGGACTAGCGGGGCGGAAGGAGACCCAGTACTTC. Encoded protein: CASKLPGLAGRKETQYF. The V and J genes are TRBV2 and TRBJ2-5; 13 nucleotides line up with TRBD2. V gave up 7 bases and J gave up 5 bases; unmatched junction bases: 13. CDR1 SNHLY and CDR2 FYNNEI come from the germline V gene. The CDR3 length is 17 residues.

The V call is TRBV5-6, the J call TRBJ1-2, with a tentative D call TRBD1 (5 bases). Germline lookup yields CDR1 SGHDT and CDR2 YYEEEE. The CDR3 consists of 15 residues. The V gene lost 4 bases and the J gene lost 5 bases, with 18 bases spanning the gap. In DNA form, the CDR3 reads TGTGCCAGCAGCCCCGTGGGGGACTATCGGTATGGCTACACCTTC. It specifies CASSPVGDYRYGYTF.

V and J are TRBV9 and TRBJ2-7; D not certain. Trimming stripped 0 bases from V and 1 base from J, with 8 bases between. This CDR3 has 14 amino acids. The germline CDR1 and CDR2 sequences are SGDLS and YYNGEE. This chain's CDR3 is CASSVEARSYEQYF. The CDR3 bases are TGTGCCAGCAGCGTAGAAGCTAGATCCTACGAGCAGTACTTC.

The chain carries TRBV10-1 and TRBJ2-5, with no clear D. The CDR3 loop spans 13 amino acids. Germline V lookup: CDR1 WNHNN, CDR2 SYGVQD (reference sequence). Trimming pared 4 bases from V and 2 bases from J, leaving 8 bases between. CDR3 DNA: TGCGCCAGCAGTGCGTCCCTACAAGAGACCCAGTACTTC. Translated, it gives CASSASLQETQYF.

This clone was detected once. J is TRBJ1-1 and V is TRBV2; possible D gene TRBD1, 5 bases. From germline, CDR1 is SNHLY and CDR2 FYNNEI. The length of the CDR3 is 15 residues. The V and J ends lost 7 bases and 0 bases respectively, with 15 bases between them. Written as DNA, the CDR3 is TGTGCCAGCATCGAACGGGGGGGGATGAACACTGAAGCTTTCTTT. It specifies CASIERGGMNTEAFF.

The rearrangement links TRBV2 to TRBJ1-1; the match to TRBD1 covers 11 bases. Trimming removed 2 bases from V and 6 bases from J; junction bases left unmatched: 5. There are 15 residues in the CDR3. Germline lookup yields CDR1 SNHLY and CDR2 FYNNEI. CDR3 coding DNA: TGTGCCAGCAGTGAATTGGGACAGGGGGTACCTGAAGCTTTCTTT. This codes for CASSELGQGVPEAFF.

This chain joins TRBV18 and TRBJ1-1; weak D call: TRBD1 (6 bases). This CDR3 contains 13 residues. Germline CDR1 reads KGHSH; CDR2 reads LQKENI. Trimming shortened V by 2 bases and J by 7 bases, and 11 bases separated the two germline ends. The CDR3 coding sequence is TGTGCCAGCTCACCAAGCGGGGGCATTGAAGCTTTCTTT. This sequence encodes CASSPSGGIEAFF.

This clone occurred once. The rearrangement links TRBV6-4 to TRBJ2-1, with TRBD2 matching over 8 bases. This CDR3 spans 13 amino acids. The junction had 4 bases not matched to a gene; V was cut back by 6 bases and J by 6 bases. Germline V lookup: CDR1 MRHNA, CDR2 SNTAGT. CDR3 DNA: TGTGCCAGCAGCGCTGGGACTAGCAATGAGCAGTTCTTC. Amino acid sequence: CASSAGTSNEQFF.

This clone was detected only a few times. The V and J genes are TRBV18 and TRBJ1-6, with D uncertain. Germline values: CDR1 KGHSH, CDR2 LQKENI. The CDR3 runs 13 residues. V lost 3 bases and J lost 8, with 8 bases in between. CDR3 region: CASSPGSDSPLHF. CDR3 in DNA: TGTGCCAGCTCACCCGGGAGTGATTCACCCCTCCACTTT. Variable domain in full (rest from reference TRBV18 and TRBJ1-6): NAGVMQNPRHLVRRRGQEARLRCSPMKGHSHVYWYRQLPEEGLKFMVYLQKENIIDESGMPKERFSAEFPKEGPSILRIQQVVRGDSAAYFCASSPGSDSPLHFGNGTRLTVT.

V gene TRBV4-2 combines with J gene TRBJ2-3; 8 bases match TRBD2. Trimming cost V 2 bases and J 4 bases; bases outside gene matches: 17. Germline CDR1 is LGHNA and CDR2 is YNFKEQ. The CDR3 length is 19 residues. CDR3 in amino acids: CASSQRAAGEVFSADTQYF. As DNA, the CDR3 is TGTGCCAGCAGCCAACGCGCAGCGGGAGAGGTTTTTTCCGCAGATACGCAGTATTTT.

This chain connects TRBV30 to TRBJ1-5, with 9 bases that match TRBD1. The CDR3 is made up of 14 amino acids. With 3 bases clipped from V and 5 bases from J, the junction kept 5 bases outside the gene matches. Germline V gene sequence: CDR1 GTSNPN, CDR2 SVGIG (reference sequence). As DNA, the CDR3 is TGTGCCTGGAGGGGACAGGGAATGGATCAGCCCCAGCATTTT. Protein sequence: CAWRGQGMDQPQHF. Complete variable domain (other parts from reference TRBV30 and TRBJ1-5): SQTIHQWPATLVQPVGSPLSLECTVEGTSNPNLYWYRQAAGRGLQLLFYSVGIGQISSEVPQNLSASRPQDRQFILSSKKLLLSDSGFYLCAWRGQGMDQPQHFGDGTRLSIL.

The genes are TRBV6-1 and TRBJ2-1; D ambiguous. The CDR3 contains 15 residues. CDR1 and CDR2 (germline): MNHNS, SASEGT. Trimming shortened V by 3 bases and J by 0 bases, and 9 bases separated the two germline ends. As DNA, the CDR3 is TGTGCCAGCAGTGACGATCGGAGCTCCTACAATGAGCAGTTCTTC. Translated: CASSDDRSSYNEQFF.

The chain is built from TRBV5-6 and TRBJ1-2; D gene unclear. Germline V gives CDR1 SGHDT, CDR2 YYEEEE. CDR3 size: 13 residues. V lost 4 bases and J lost 2, with 9 bases in between. The CDR3 is CASSLDVNYGYTF. CDR3 sequence (DNA): TGTGCCAGCAGCCTAGACGTGAACTATGGCTACACCTTC.

The chain has TRBV7-8 and TRBJ1-4, with 7 positions matching TRBD1. V shed 6 bases, J shed 3 bases, and the junction held 7 bases outside the gene matches. This CDR3 is built from 15 residues. CDR1 is SGHVS, CDR2 FQNEAQ, per germline. The CDR3 DNA sequence: TGTGCCAGCAGAGCTGGGACAGCCGCTAATGAAAAACTGTTTTTT. Amino acids: CASRAGTAANEKLFF.

The V and J genes are TRBV19 and TRBJ2-5; 7 nucleotides align to TRBD1. V gave up 6 bases and J gave up 1 base; unmatched junction bases: 5. The CDR3 totals 14 residues. Germline CDR1 LNHDA, CDR2 SQIVND (reference sequence). This CDR3 reads CASSRDSIQETQYF. DNA for the CDR3: TGTGCCAGTAGCAGGGACAGTATCCAAGAGACCCAGTACTTC.

The chain is built from TRBV5-6 and TRBJ2-7, with 9 bases matching TRBD1. J was trimmed by 1 base and V by 1 base; bases with no gene match: 6. The germline V gene has CDR1 SGHDT and CDR2 YYEEEE. The CDR3 spans 16 residues. The CDR3: CASSLNGQGTSYEQYF. The CDR3 nucleotides are TGTGCCAGCAGCTTGAACGGACAGGGGACTTCCTACGAGCAGTACTTC.

The chain joins TRBV5-6 to TRBJ1-5; possible D gene TRBD1, 5 bases. The CDR3 spans 16 residues. Trimming stripped 4 bases from V and 4 bases from J, with 18 bases between. Germline V lookup: CDR1 SGHDT, CDR2 YYEEEE. In nucleotides, the CDR3 is TGTGCCAGCAGCCGAATGGCTGGGGCCTTAAATCAGCCCCAGCATTTT. Its translation: CASSRMAGALNQPQHF.

The chain recombines TRBV14 with TRBJ2-1; tentatively, D is TRBD2 (5 bases). The V and J ends lost 0 bases and 6 bases respectively, with 21 bases between them. This CDR3 spans 18 amino acids. CDR1 SGHDN and CDR2 FVKESK come from the germline V gene. CDR3 loop: CASSQEELAGWAGNEQFF. The CDR3 coding sequence is TGTGCCAGCAGCCAAGAGGAATTGGCAGGCTGGGCGGGCAATGAGCAGTTCTTC. Together with reference TRBV14 and TRBJ2-1, the CDR3 gives the full variable domain: EAGVTQFPSHSVIEKGQTVTLRCDPISGHDNLYWYRRVMGKEIKFLLHFVKESKQDESGMPNNRFLAERTGGTYSTLKVQPAELEDSGVYFCASSQEELAGWAGNEQFFGPGTRLTVL.

The chain joins TRBV19 to TRBJ2-7; TRBD1 aligns across 8 bases. The V gene end was trimmed by 5 bases and the J gene end by 0 bases; junction bases not matched to a gene: 6. The CDR3 is made up of 15 amino acids. Germline V gene lookup returns CDR1 LNHDA and CDR2 SQIVND (reference sequence). The CDR3 DNA is TGTGCCAGTAGTCCCGGACAGGGCGACTCCTACGAGCAGTACTTC. It is translated as CASSPGQGDSYEQYF.

DNA for the CDR3: TGTGCCTGGATACTGGGGGGACAGGGGCGGGAGGGCTACACCTTC. Protein product: CAWILGGQGREGYTF. The V gene is TRBV30, the J gene TRBJ1-2; TRBD1 agrees at 10 bases. The V gene's germline CDR1 is GTSNPN and CDR2 SVGIG (reference sequence). The CDR3 is 15 amino acids. The junction had 13 bases not matched to a gene; V was cut back by 4 bases and J by 8 bases.

The chain uses TRBV6-4 and TRBJ2-1, with D uncertain. The CDR3 sequence is 12 residues long. Looked up from germline, CDR1 is MRHNA and CDR2 is SNTAGT. The V gene lost 6 bases and the J gene lost 4 bases, with 7 bases spanning the gap. The CDR3 is CASRNGYNEQFF. The CDR3, as DNA: TGTGCCAGCAGAAACGGGTACAATGAGCAGTTCTTC.

J is TRBJ1-2 and V is TRBV9, with D tentatively TRBD1 (6 bases). Trimming stripped 7 bases from V and 3 bases from J, with 10 bases between. The CDR3 consists of 12 residues. The germline gives CDR1 SGDLS, CDR2 YYNGEE. The CDR3 region is CASRGADYGYTF. As DNA, the CDR3 is TGTGCCAGCCGGGGGGCGGACTATGGCTACACCTTC.

This chain links TRBV27 with TRBJ2-7; maybe TRBD1 (8 bases). The germline V and J ends were trimmed by 0 bases and 3 bases, with 15 bases remaining between them. The CDR3 has 16 amino acids. Germline V gives CDR1 MNHEY, CDR2 SMNVEV (reference sequence). CDR3 coding DNA: TGTGCCAGCAGTTTATCTGGACAGGGACTAAGCTACGAGCAGTACTTC. It yields the protein CASSLSGQGLSYEQYF.

The chain carries TRBV21-1 and TRBJ1-2; TRBD1, the table's D call, was not compared with the DNA. TRBV21-1 is a pseudogene. CDR3 length: 13 amino acids. The CDR3 DNA follows: TGTGCCAGCAGCAATGGCAAGAACTATGGCTACACCTTC. Translating gives CASSNGKNYGYTF.

This clone was counted only a few times. The V call is TRBV7-9, the J call TRBJ2-1; possibly TRBD2 for D (6 bases). The CDR3 has 15 residues. Trimming left V 7 bases short and J 0 bases short, with 13 bases between. Germline V gene lookup returns CDR1 SEHNR and CDR2 FQNEAQ (reference sequence). CDR3 in amino acids: CASTYRGSSYNEQFF. CDR3 nucleotides: TGTGCCAGCACATACCGGGGGAGCTCCTACAATGAGCAGTTCTTC.

The gene calls are TRBV9 and TRBJ1-1; tentative D call: TRBD1 (5 bases). The CDR3 sequence is 14 residues long. Germline V gene data show CDR1 as SGDLS and CDR2 as YYNGEE. V was clipped by 3 bases and J by 0 bases, with 9 bases between them. The CDR3 DNA reads as TGTGCCAGCAGCGGGCAGGGATTGAACACTGAAGCTTTCTTT. Protein: CASSGQGLNTEAFF.

CDR3 nucleotides: TGTGCCAGCAGCTTAAGGGGGCAGCCCCAGCATTTT. As protein: CASSLRGQPQHF. The chain couples TRBV7-2 to TRBJ1-5, with D perhaps matching TRBD1 (6 bases). The V end lost 2 bases, the J end lost 7 bases, and 6 bases lay between the germline ends. Germline CDR1 reads SGHTA; CDR2 reads FQGNSA. CDR3 length equals 12 residues.

This clone was seen a single time. This chain joins TRBV6-4 and TRBJ2-7, with a possible D match to TRBD2 (6 bases). V dropped 4 bases and J dropped 6 bases, with 19 bases sitting between them. Germline CDR1 MRHNA, CDR2 SNTAGT. This CDR3 spans 15 amino acids. The CDR3 region is CASSVTAREEGEQYF. CDR3 sequence (DNA): TGTGCCAGCAGTGTCACCGCCAGGGAGGAGGGCGAGCAGTACTTC.

CDR3 DNA sequence: TGTGCCAGTAGTATAGTAGCCCTAAACACTGAAGCTTTCTTT. Protein: CASSIVALNTEAFF. The rearrangement uses TRBV19 and TRBJ1-1, with no clear D. CDR1 LNHDA and CDR2 SQIVND come from the germline V gene (reference sequence). Trimming left V 1 base short and J 2 bases short, with 8 bases between. The CDR3 has 14 amino acids.